This is a list of T cell receptor beta chains from one sample in a study of blood T cells in healthy people across ages. MiXCR, run by TCRdb on the 5' RACE reads, gives a single entry per CDR3 protein. Among some 320,000 distinct CDR3 sequences listed, roughly 26% were seen once. The sequenced material came from blood. The receptors here all came from a woman aged 70-85 years in good health. CDR3s include the opening cysteine and the closing phenylalanine or tryptophan. D genes are given only for firm matches. Clone size appears in some rows only: once, few, many, or a class for an expanded clone.

clone size: few; V gene: TRBV12-3/TRBV12-4; D gene: NA; J gene: TRBJ2-1; CDR3 DNA: NA; CDR3 protein: CASILVGSYNEQFF
clone size: many; V gene: TRBV29-1; D gene: NA; J gene: TRBJ2-5; CDR3 DNA: TGCAGCGCCGAGGGCCTCCAAGAGACCCAGTACTTC; CDR3 protein: CSAEGLQETQYF
clone size: once; V gene: TRBV5-1; D gene: NA; J gene: TRBJ1-1; CDR3 DNA: TGCGCCAGCAGCCAGGACAGCCGGGGGAACACTGAAGCTTTCTTT; CDR3 protein: CASSQDSRGNTEAFF
clone size: few; V gene: TRBV27; D gene: NA; J gene: TRBJ1-5; CDR3 DNA: TGTGCCAGCAGTTTAAATTACAATCAGCCCCAGCATTTT; CDR3 protein: CASSLNYNQPQHF
clone size: few; V gene: TRBV29-1; D gene: NA; J gene: TRBJ2-1; CDR3 DNA: TGCAGCGTCGATTCAAAGAATGAGCAGTTCTTC; CDR3 protein: CSVDSKNEQFF
clone size: NA; V gene: TRBV5-1; D gene: NA; J gene: TRBJ2-1; CDR3 DNA: TGCGCCAGCAGGGGGGACGCGCTTTCCTACAATGAGCAGTTCTTC; CDR3 protein: CASRGDALSYNEQFF
clone size: few; V gene: TRBV28; D gene: NA; J gene: TRBJ1-6; CDR3 DNA: TGTGCCAGCAGTCTGACAGGTCATAGCTCCTATAATTCACCCCTCCACTTT; CDR3 protein: CASSLTGHSSYNSPLHF
clone size: many; V gene: TRBV15; D gene: TRBD2; J gene: TRBJ2-5; CDR3 DNA: TGTGCCACCTCGGGACTAGCGGGAACAGAGACCCAGTACTTC; CDR3 protein: CATSGLAGTETQYF
clone size: NA; V gene: TRBV5-4; D gene: TRBD2; J gene: TRBJ2-1; CDR3 DNA: TGTGCCAGCAGCTGGTCACTAGCGGGAGGGTATAATGAGCAGTTCTTC; CDR3 protein: CASSWSLAGGYNEQFF
clone size: few; V gene: TRBV28; D gene: NA; J gene: TRBJ2-7; CDR3 DNA: TGTGCCAGCAGCCTCCCGTTCTACGAGCAGTACTTC; CDR3 protein: CASSLPFYEQYF
clone size: few; V gene: TRBV20-1; D gene: NA; J gene: TRBJ1-4; CDR3 DNA: TGCAGTGCTACTGGAGGGATAGGCGAAAAACTGTTTTTT; CDR3 protein: CSATGGIGEKLFF
clone size: NA; V gene: TRBV5-1; D gene: TRBD2; J gene: TRBJ2-5; CDR3 DNA: TGCGCCAGCAGCTCGGCGGGGGGTCAAGAGACCCAGTACTTC; CDR3 protein: CASSSAGGQETQYF
clone size: NA; V gene: TRBV7-7; D gene: TRBD2; J gene: TRBJ2-1; CDR3 DNA: TGTGCTAGCAGCACCTCTAGCGGAGTCGGGGAGCAGTTCTTC; CDR3 protein: CASSTSSGVGEQFF
clone size: few; V gene: TRBV28; D gene: TRBD2; J gene: TRBJ2-5; CDR3 DNA: TGTGCCAGCAGTTTCCTCGGGACTAGCGGTCAAGAGACCCAGTACTTC; CDR3 protein: CASSFLGTSGQETQYF
clone size: NA; V gene: TRBV29-1; D gene: NA; J gene: TRBJ2-6; CDR3 DNA: TGCAACGTTTACAGGACACTCTCTGGGGCCAACGTCCTGACTTTC; CDR3 protein: CNVYRTLSGANVLTF
clone size: NA; V gene: TRBV19; D gene: NA; J gene: TRBJ2-1; CDR3 DNA: TGTGCCAGTAGTATTAGAGGGTCCAACCGGGGTGAGCAGTTCTTC; CDR3 protein: CASSIRGSNRGEQFF
clone size: few; V gene: TRBV20-1; D gene: TRBD1; J gene: TRBJ1-4; CDR3 DNA: TGCAGTGCTCAGACAGGGGTAGGCGAAAAACTGTTTTTT; CDR3 protein: CSAQTGVGEKLFF
clone size: NA; V gene: TRBV28; D gene: NA; J gene: TRBJ1-3; CDR3 DNA: TGTGCCAGCACAACCAGGGATTTCAACTCTGGAAACACCATATATTTT; CDR3 protein: CASTTRDFNSGNTIYF
clone size: NA; V gene: TRBV5-8; D gene: NA; J gene: TRBJ1-5; CDR3 DNA: TGTGCCAGCAGCCAAGGACATCCCAATCAGCCCCAGCATTTT; CDR3 protein: CASSQGHPNQPQHF
clone size: NA; V gene: TRBV28; D gene: NA; J gene: TRBJ2-4; CDR3 DNA: TGTGCCAGCAGTCTAGGGGCCACAGGAGCCAAAAACATTCAGTACTTC; CDR3 protein: CASSLGATGAKNIQYF
clone size: NA; V gene: TRBV5-1; D gene: TRBD2; J gene: TRBJ2-4; CDR3 DNA: TGCGCCAGCAGCTTTGGACTAGCGGGACCCCGGGACATTCAGTACTTC; CDR3 protein: CASSFGLAGPRDIQYF
clone size: NA; V gene: TRBV27; D gene: NA; J gene: TRBJ2-5; CDR3 DNA: TGTGCCAGCAGTCCGATATTAGCGGTGGGTATGGAGACCCAGTACTTC; CDR3 protein: CASSPILAVGMETQYF
clone size: few; V gene: TRBV6-5; D gene: TRBD2; J gene: TRBJ2-5; CDR3 DNA: TGTGCCAGCAGTAGGATAGCGGGAGAAGAGACCCAGTACTTC; CDR3 protein: CASSRIAGEETQYF
clone size: few; V gene: TRBV6-1; D gene: TRBD2; J gene: TRBJ2-5; CDR3 DNA: TGTGCCAGCAGTGAAGCTTTTTGGACTAGCGGGAGGAAGGGAGAGACCCAGTACTTC; CDR3 protein: CASSEAFWTSGRKGETQYF
clone size: NA; V gene: TRBV7-8; D gene: TRBD1; J gene: TRBJ2-2; CDR3 DNA: TGTGCCACCCGGAAATCAGGACAGGGGAACACCGGGGAGCTGTTTTTT; CDR3 protein: CATRKSGQGNTGELFF
clone size: NA; V gene: TRBV20-1; D gene: NA; J gene: TRBJ1-2; CDR3 DNA: TGCAGTGCTACAGGGAGTTATGGCTACACCTTC; CDR3 protein: CSATGSYGYTF
clone size: few; V gene: TRBV2; D gene: NA; J gene: TRBJ2-5; CDR3 DNA: TGTGCCAGCAGTGAGGTTGAGACCCAGTACTTC; CDR3 protein: CASSEVETQYF
clone size: NA; V gene: TRBV28; D gene: NA; J gene: TRBJ2-2; CDR3 DNA: TGTGCCAGCGAAGGGGGGGGGACGAACACCGGGGAGCTGTTTTTT; CDR3 protein: CASEGGGTNTGELFF
clone size: NA; V gene: TRBV14; D gene: TRBD1; J gene: TRBJ2-2; CDR3 DNA: TGTGCCAGCAGCCCCTGGACAGGGGGAATAACCGGGGAGCTGTTTTTT; CDR3 protein: CASSPWTGGITGELFF
clone size: NA; V gene: TRBV28; D gene: NA; J gene: TRBJ2-1; CDR3 DNA: TGTGCCAGCAGTTCCCTCTCCGGGACTGCCAACAATGAGCAGTTCTTC; CDR3 protein: CASSSLSGTANNEQFF
clone size: NA; V gene: TRBV6-2/TRBV6-3; D gene: NA; J gene: TRBJ2-1; CDR3 DNA: TGTGCCAGCAGACCGTCCGGGGATGAGCAGTTCTTC; CDR3 protein: CASRPSGDEQFF
clone size: few; V gene: TRBV29-1; D gene: TRBD2; J gene: TRBJ2-5; CDR3 DNA: TGCAGCGTTCATAGCGGGAGAGAGACCCAGTACTTC; CDR3 protein: CSVHSGRETQYF
clone size: NA; V gene: TRBV27; D gene: TRBD1; J gene: TRBJ1-2; CDR3 DNA: TGTGCCAGCAGCCGTGTGGGGGTTGACAGGGTGAGCGGCTACACCTTC; CDR3 protein: CASSRVGVDRVSGYTF
clone size: few; V gene: TRBV7-9; D gene: TRBD1; J gene: TRBJ1-1; CDR3 DNA: TGTGCCAGCAGCCGACAGGGTGAAGCTTTCTTT; CDR3 protein: CASSRQGEAFF
clone size: NA; V gene: TRBV3-1; D gene: NA; J gene: TRBJ2-1; CDR3 DNA: TGCGCCAGCAGCCAAGATTCCGGTTCGGTCTTC; CDR3 protein: CASSQDSGSVF
clone size: NA; V gene: TRBV12-3/TRBV12-4; D gene: TRBD1; J gene: TRBJ1-1; CDR3 DNA: TGTGCCAGCAGTTTAGGACAGGGGGCGCGCACTGAAGCTTTCTTT; CDR3 protein: CASSLGQGARTEAFF
clone size: few; V gene: TRBV20-1; D gene: NA; J gene: TRBJ1-2; CDR3 DNA: TGCAGTGCTAGGGACAGCCGTTCCAGTTTCTATGGCTACACCTTC; CDR3 protein: CSARDSRSSFYGYTF
clone size: NA; V gene: TRBV4-3; D gene: TRBD2; J gene: TRBJ2-3; CDR3 DNA: TGCGCCAGCAGCCAATCTAGCGGGGGGCTTTTCACAGATACGCAGTATTTT; CDR3 protein: CASSQSSGGLFTDTQYF
clone size: NA; V gene: TRBV7-2; D gene: NA; J gene: TRBJ2-3; CDR3 DNA: TGTGCCGGCAGCTCGCGGGATACGCAGTATTTT; CDR3 protein: CAGSSRDTQYF
clone size: many; V gene: TRBV20-1; D gene: NA; J gene: TRBJ2-5; CDR3 DNA: TGCAGTGCTAGGGAACAGAACCAAGAGACCCAGTACTTC; CDR3 protein: CSAREQNQETQYF
clone size: NA; V gene: TRBV20-1; D gene: NA; J gene: TRBJ2-5; CDR3 DNA: TGCAGTGCTCTTTGGGGGACAAAAGAGACCCAGTACTTC; CDR3 protein: CSALWGTKETQYF
clone size: few; V gene: TRBV12-3/TRBV12-4; D gene: NA; J gene: TRBJ2-5; CDR3 DNA: TGTGCCAGCAGTTTAGCTCGCTCTGGGGGGGAGACCCAGTACTTC; CDR3 protein: CASSLARSGGETQYF
clone size: NA; V gene: TRBV2; D gene: TRBD1; J gene: TRBJ1-2; CDR3 DNA: TGTGCCAGCAGTCACGACAGGGTTCGCGGCTACACCTTC; CDR3 protein: CASSHDRVRGYTF
clone size: few; V gene: TRBV20-1; D gene: NA; J gene: TRBJ2-2; CDR3 DNA: TGCAGTGCTAGAGATCAGTCTAGCTGGAACACCGGGGAGCTGTTTTTT; CDR3 protein: CSARDQSSWNTGELFF
clone size: NA; V gene: TRBV7-2; D gene: TRBD1; J gene: TRBJ2-7; CDR3 DNA: TGTGCCAGCAGCTCCAAGGGACAGGTTTCCTACGAGCAGTACTTC; CDR3 protein: CASSSKGQVSYEQYF
clone size: few; V gene: TRBV7-2; D gene: NA; J gene: TRBJ2-7; CDR3 DNA: TGTGCCAGCAGCAATCCCCGACGCCAGACCTACGAGCAGTACTTC; CDR3 protein: CASSNPRRQTYEQYF
clone size: NA; V gene: TRBV20-1; D gene: NA; J gene: TRBJ2-7; CDR3 DNA: TGCAGTGCTAGTTCCCGCCAGGGACCAAACTACGAGCAGTACTTC; CDR3 protein: CSASSRQGPNYEQYF
clone size: NA; V gene: TRBV5-1; D gene: NA; J gene: TRBJ2-3; CDR3 DNA: TGCGCCAACAGCTTGGAAGTGCCCGGGACAGATACGCAGTATTTT; CDR3 protein: CANSLEVPGTDTQYF
clone size: NA; V gene: TRBV5-1; D gene: NA; J gene: TRBJ2-4; CDR3 DNA: TGCGCCAGCAGCCTGAACGGGGTCAAAAACATTCAGTACTTC; CDR3 protein: CASSLNGVKNIQYF
clone size: NA; V gene: TRBV6-1; D gene: TRBD2; J gene: TRBJ2-2; CDR3 DNA: TGTGCCAGCAGAGCAACCGGGACTAGCGGATTTGGGGAGCTGTTTTTT; CDR3 protein: CASRATGTSGFGELFF
clone size: many; V gene: TRBV5-5; D gene: TRBD1; J gene: TRBJ1-2; CDR3 DNA: TGTGCCAGCAGCTTGGGCGCCAGGGGGGAAGGCTACACCTTC; CDR3 protein: CASSLGARGEGYTF
clone size: NA; V gene: TRBV5-1; D gene: NA; J gene: TRBJ2-5; CDR3 DNA: TGCGCCAGCAGCCGACTAGGAGGGAAAGAGACCCAGTACTTC; CDR3 protein: CASSRLGGKETQYF
clone size: NA; V gene: TRBV18; D gene: NA; J gene: TRBJ1-4; CDR3 DNA: TGTGCCAGCTCACCAGGGGTGGATGAAAAACTGTTTTTT; CDR3 protein: CASSPGVDEKLFF